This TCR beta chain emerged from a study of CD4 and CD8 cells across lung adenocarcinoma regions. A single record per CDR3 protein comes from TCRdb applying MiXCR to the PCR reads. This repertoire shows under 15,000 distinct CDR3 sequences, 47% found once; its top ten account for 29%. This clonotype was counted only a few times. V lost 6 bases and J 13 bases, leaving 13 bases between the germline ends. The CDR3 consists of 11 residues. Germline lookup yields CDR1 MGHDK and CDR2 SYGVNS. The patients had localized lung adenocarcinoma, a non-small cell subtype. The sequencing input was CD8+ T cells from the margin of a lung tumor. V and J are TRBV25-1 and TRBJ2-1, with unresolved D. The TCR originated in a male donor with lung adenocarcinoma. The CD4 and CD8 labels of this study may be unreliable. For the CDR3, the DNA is TGTGCCAGCAGCATGGAAGAGACCCAGTTCTTC. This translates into CASSMEETQFF.